Below, 23 T cell receptor beta chains from the same sample are listed, as sequenced in a study of blood T cells in healthy people across ages. Next came a second PCR, run for about 6 to 12 cycles, which used a sample-barcoded 5' primer along with a J-beta primer mix. TCRdb analysed the 5' RACE reads with MiXCR anew, one entry per CDR3 protein. The sample includes 850,000 to 1,100,000 distinct CDR3 sequences, around two fifths of them seen just once. Sequencing was carried out using blood. The receptors originated from a man younger than 30 in good health.

V usage is TRBV5-1 and J usage is TRBJ1-1; D is unclear. Trimming removed 1 base from V and 0 bases from J, with 13 bases in between. Looked up from germline, CDR1 is SGHRS and CDR2 is YFSETQ. CDR3 size: 16 residues. This CDR3 reads CASSLSDAALNTEAFF. CDR3 sequence (DNA): TGCGCCAGCAGCTTGTCGGACGCGGCCTTGAACACTGAAGCTTTCTTT.

This chain joins TRBV3-1 and TRBJ1-2; 8 bases line up with TRBD1. Germline-derived CDR1 and CDR2 are LGHDT and YNNKEL (reference sequence). V gave up 3 bases and J gave up 6 bases; unmatched junction bases: 12. This CDR3 region has 16 residues. CDR3 in DNA: TGTGCCAGCAGCCAGCTCTATGAGGACAGGGAGCATGGCTACACCTTC. This encodes CASSQLYEDREHGYTF. The whole variable domain, filled in from reference TRBV3-1 and TRBJ1-2, reads DTAVSQTPKYLVTQMGNDKSIKCEQNLGHDTMYWYKQDSKKFLKIMFSYNNKELIINETVPNRFSPKSPDKAHLNLHINSLELGDSAVYFCASSQLYEDREHGYTFGSGTRLTVV.

Of note for this clonotype: At one boundary the junction diverges from the germline segment, which might be a read error. The chain has TRBV5-1 and TRBJ1-4; D gene uncertain. Germline CDR1 is SGHRS and CDR2 is YFSETQ. The CDR3 has 15 amino acids. The CDR3 spells CANSVSGTTNEKLFF. Here the CDR3 DNA reads TGCGCCAACAGCGTCTCCGGGACAACTAATGAAAAACTGTTTTTT.

This clonotype was counted only a few times. V usage is TRBV5-1 and J usage is TRBJ2-5; no firm D call. The V end was cut by 2 bases, the J end by 5 bases, with 10 bases between. This CDR3 region has 13 residues. CDR1 is SGHRS and CDR2 is YFSETQ in the germline V gene. The CDR3 sequence: CASSLDPLETQYF. The CDR3 DNA reads as TGCGCCAGCAGCTTAGACCCATTGGAGACCCAGTACTTC.

The gene calls are TRBV28 and TRBJ2-2; D is unclear. CDR3 length equals 14 residues. The germline V gene has CDR1 MDHEN and CDR2 SYDVKM. Trimming removed 10 bases at V and 0 bases at J, with 12 bases between. The CDR3 loop reads CATEQSANTGELFF. The CDR3 nucleotides are TGTGCCACCGAGCAGAGCGCGAACACCGGGGAGCTGTTTTTT.

The V gene is TRBV28, the J gene TRBJ2-2; no clear D. Trimming cost V 3 bases and J 0 bases, with 2 bases left between them. The CDR3 runs 13 residues. The germline V gene encodes CDR1 MDHEN and CDR2 SYDVKM. Written as DNA, the CDR3 is TGTGCCAGCAGTTTCCCGAACACCGGGGAGCTGTTTTTT. This sequence encodes CASSFPNTGELFF.

The V call is TRBV27, the J call TRBJ2-2; perhaps TRBD2 as D (5 bases). Trimming took 10 bases from V and 1 from J, leaving 16 bases between them. The CDR3 consists of 15 residues. Germline V lookup: CDR1 MNHEY, CDR2 SMNVEV (reference sequence). Written as DNA, the CDR3 is TGTGCCACCTCGAGGGCAGGTCTGAACACCGGGGAGCTGTTTTTT. Translation: CATSRAGLNTGELFF.

The rearrangement links TRBV20-1 to TRBJ1-2; TRBD1 aligns across 7 bases. Germline V CDR1 and CDR2: DFQATT, SNEGSKA (reference sequence). The CDR3 sequence is 14 residues long. With 3 bases clipped from V and 8 bases from J, the junction kept 12 bases outside the gene matches. DNA for the CDR3: TGCAGTGCTAGCCCCCATGACAGGGTGAAAGGCTACACCTTC. Amino acids: CSASPHDRVKGYTF.

This clonotype appeared a few times. This sequence joins TRBV24-1 and TRBJ2-1; TRBD1 agrees at 11 bases. The V and J ends lost 7 bases and 8 bases, in that order; junction bases with no gene match: 9. Germline assignment: CDR1 KGHDR and CDR2 SFDVKD. The CDR3 has 15 residues. Here the CDR3 reads CATSKSRDRGDEQFF. In nucleotides, the CDR3 is TGTGCCACCAGCAAGTCCCGGGACAGGGGGGATGAGCAGTTCTTC.

This sequence joins TRBV5-1 and TRBJ1-3; D is possibly TRBD1 (5 bases). The CDR3 sequence is 16 residues long. In germline, CDR1 is SGHRS, CDR2 YFSETQ. With 0 bases removed from V and 3 bases from J, the gap between germline ends came to 13 bases. The CDR3 coding sequence is TGCGCCAGCAGCTTGGCGGGGCCCGGGTTTGGAAACACCATATATTTT. This encodes CASSLAGPGFGNTIYF.

The J gene is TRBJ2-1, the V gene TRBV9; TRBD2 matches at 12 bases. This CDR3 spans 15 amino acids. J gave up 10 bases and V 5 bases, and 10 bases lay outside the gene matches. Looked up from germline, CDR1 is SGDLS and CDR2 is YYNGEE. The CDR3 region has the DNA TGTGCCAGCAGTCCTAGCGGGGGGGCGGTACGCGAGCAGTTCTTC. Its translation: CASSPSGGAVREQFF.

The V call is TRBV6-5, the J call TRBJ1-2; 8 bases line up with TRBD1. This CDR3 is 15 amino acids long. Trimming took 2 bases from V and 5 from J; bases not matched to a gene: 7. Germline CDR1 is MNHEY and CDR2 is SVGAGI. CDR3: CASSYKGQGKYGYTF. The CDR3 region has the DNA TGTGCCAGCAGTTACAAAGGACAGGGCAAATATGGCTACACCTTC.

The chain joins TRBV20-1 to TRBJ2-3, with 8 bases that match TRBD1. V was clipped by 1 base and J by 6 bases; unmatched bases: 3. The CDR3 runs to 13 residues. Germline V gene lookup returns CDR1 DFQATT and CDR2 SNEGSKA (reference sequence). The CDR3 region is CSARATGGDTQYF. Here the CDR3 DNA reads TGCAGTGCTAGAGCAACAGGGGGGGATACGCAGTATTTT.

The rearrangement uses TRBV4-1 and TRBJ2-3; D remains ambiguous. This CDR3 spans 15 amino acids. V lost 0 bases and J 4 bases, leaving 11 bases between the germline ends. CDR1 and CDR2 (germline): MGHRA, YSYEKL. This CDR3 reads CASSQDDTSSDTQYF. The CDR3 coding sequence is TGCGCCAGCAGCCAAGATGACACCTCTTCAGATACGCAGTATTTT.

This chain joins TRBV25-1 and TRBJ2-1; possible D gene TRBD1, 5 bases. Germline CDR1 is MGHDK and CDR2 is SYGVNS. The CDR3 has 16 amino acids. Trimming pared 1 base from V and 4 bases from J, leaving 14 bases between. The CDR3 sequence: CASSEWEGARYNEQFF. In DNA form, the CDR3 reads TGTGCCAGCAGTGAATGGGAAGGGGCTAGGTACAATGAGCAGTTCTTC.

Remarks on this clonotype: Given a much more abundant clone one base away, this may be a read error. The chain recombines TRBV29-1 with TRBJ2-5, with a tentative D call TRBD1 (6 bases). CDR1 and CDR2 (germline): SQVTM, ANQGSEA. The CDR3 runs 13 residues. The CDR3 bases are TGCAGCGTCAACGGACAGAACCAAGAGGCCCAGTACTTC. Its protein is CSVNGQNQEAQYF. The entire variable domain, with the rest obtained from reference TRBV29-1 and TRBJ2-5, is as follows: SAVISQKPSRDICQRGTSLTIQCQVDSQVTMMFWYRQQPGQSLTLIATANQGSEATYESGFVIDKFPISRPNLTFSTLTVSNMSPEDSSIYLCSVNGQNQEAQYFGPGTRLLVL.

The J gene is TRBJ1-3, the V gene TRBV12-3 or TRBV12-4; the match to TRBD1 covers 7 bases. The CDR3 has 15 residues. Trimming at V came to 6 bases and at J to 0 bases, leaving 5 bases not matched to a gene. CDR3 residues: CASSTGASSGNTIYF. The DNA for the CDR3 is TGTGCCAGCAGCACAGGGGCGAGCTCTGGAAACACCATATATTTT.

This chain connects TRBV6-4 to TRBJ1-2, with D hard to call. The germline CDR1 and CDR2 sequences are MRHNA and SNTAGT. The germline V and J ends were trimmed by 9 bases and 7 bases, with 18 bases remaining between them. CDR3 length: 13 amino acids. CDR3 sequence: CASREGRSGGYTF. Here the CDR3 DNA reads TGTGCCAGTCGCGAAGGCCGATCCGGTGGCTACACCTTC.

The gene calls are TRBV7-2 and TRBJ1-5; D perhaps matches TRBD1 (5 bases). This CDR3 spans 16 amino acids. Germline-derived CDR1 and CDR2 are SGHTA and FQGNSA. V shed 2 bases and J shed 2 bases, with 13 bases lying between them. CDR3 DNA sequence: TGTGCCAGCAGCTTACCAGGGCGCGGAGGCAATCAGCCCCAGCATTTT. Its protein product is CASSLPGRGGNQPQHF. The full variable domain, with the rest looked up from reference TRBV7-2 and TRBJ1-5, is GAGVSQSPSNKVTEKGKDVELRCDPISGHTALYWYRQSLGQGLEFLIYFQGNSAPDKSGLPSDRFSAERTGGSVSTLTIQRTQQEDSAVYLCASSLPGRGGNQPQHFGDGTRLSIL.

The chain combines TRBV20-1 with TRBJ2-1; 7 bases match TRBD1. Per germline, CDR1 DFQATT and CDR2 SNEGSKA (reference sequence). This CDR3 is 15 amino acids long. V was pared by 3 bases and J by 7 bases, with 12 bases of the junction left unmatched. The CDR3 loop reads CSASRGRASFNEQFF. CDR3 nucleotides: TGCAGTGCTAGTAGGGGGCGAGCGAGCTTTAATGAGCAGTTCTTC.

The chain combines TRBV29-1 with TRBJ2-7, with 10 bases aligning to TRBD1. CDR1 is SQVTM and CDR2 is ANQGSEA in the germline V gene. CDR3 length equals 13 residues. Germline trimming cut 5 bases from V and 4 bases from J; bases unmatched to any gene: 5. CDR3 sequence reads: CSVLTGGGYEQYF. The CDR3 coding sequence is TGCAGCGTTTTGACAGGGGGCGGATACGAGCAGTACTTC.

The chain carries TRBV6-1 and TRBJ1-2; 9 bases line up with TRBD1. This CDR3 is 14 amino acids long. Germline CDR1 reads MNHNS; CDR2 reads SASEGT. V dropped 0 bases and J dropped 7; count of bases not matched to a gene: 3. CDR3 nucleotide sequence: TGTGCCAGCAGTGAAGCCGGGACAGGGCGTGGCTACACCTTC. Protein product: CASSEAGTGRGYTF.

The CDR3 region is CASSPGLEFYEQYF. In DNA form, the CDR3 reads TGTGCCAGCAGTCCAGGACTGGAATTCTACGAGCAGTACTTC. J is TRBJ2-7 and V is TRBV12-3 or TRBV12-4; tentatively, D is TRBD2 (5 bases). Trimming removed 5 bases from V and 3 bases from J, with 14 bases in between. CDR3 length: 14 amino acids.